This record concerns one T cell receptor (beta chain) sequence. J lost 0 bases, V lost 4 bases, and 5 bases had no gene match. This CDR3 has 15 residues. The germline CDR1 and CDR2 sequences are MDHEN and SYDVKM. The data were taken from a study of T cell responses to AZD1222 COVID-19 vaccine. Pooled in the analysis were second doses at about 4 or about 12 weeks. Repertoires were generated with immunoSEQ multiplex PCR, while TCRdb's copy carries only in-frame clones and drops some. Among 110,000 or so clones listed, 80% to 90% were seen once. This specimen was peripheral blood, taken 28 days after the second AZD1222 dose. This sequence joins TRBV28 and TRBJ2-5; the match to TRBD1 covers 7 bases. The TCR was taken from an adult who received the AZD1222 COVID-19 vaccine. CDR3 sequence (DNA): TGTGCCAGCAGTTCCAAGGACAGGTACCAAGAGACCCAGTACTTC. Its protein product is CASSSKDRYQETQYF.